The text below deals with one TCR beta chain. The antigen remains undetermined. The data are from a study of Graves' ophthalmopathy and Graves' hyperthyroidism. Study-wide results and limits: Progression of ophthalmopathy was predicted by the model with roughly 70% sensitivity and around 72% specificity. The authors also found most expanded thyroid clonotypes above 0.001 frequency in blood.

The CDR3 is made up of 11 amino acids. The V and J ends lost 2 bases and 9 bases respectively, with 7 bases between them. Germline CDR1 MNHEY, CDR2 SVGAGI. A duration under 3 months, NOSPECS ≥4, CAS ≥3 and moderate-to-severe activity characterized the donors with ophthalmopathy. The evidence that diagnosis relied on was clinical symptoms, serum thyroxine, TRAb, thyroid ultrasound and orbital computed tomography. RNA transcripts were the template, and TCR beta CDR3 regions were amplified from them. Second-round multiplex PCR followed a first-round RT-PCR using HTBI primers. MiXCR, applied by TCRdb to the multiplex PCR reads, yields one record per CDR3 protein. The data contain fewer than 350,000 distinct CDR3 sequences, roughly 16% of them seen just once; the ten biggest clones take up roughly 12%.

This receptor was identified in an adult man with Graves' ophthalmopathy. The sequenced sample was peripheral blood. The chain couples TRBV6-5 to TRBJ1-1; D possibly corresponds to TRBD1 (6 bases). CDR3 region: CASSYQGKAFF. The CDR3 DNA follows: TGTGCCAGCAGTTACCAGGGGAAAGCTTTCTTT.